Following are 26 T cell receptor beta chains from one sample sequenced in a study of human T cells and chemical hapten exposure. TCRdb reprocessed the RACE reads with MiXCR, giving one entry per CDR3 protein. The sample carries nearly 350,000 distinct CDR3 sequences, around 7% recorded once. Specified time point: patch test 1, 2 weeks after DPC sensitization. Treatment defined: therapeutic diphenylcyclopropenone sensitization with weekly scalp DPC. The material sequenced was whole blood, taken in connection with sensitization to the hapten diphenylcyclopropenone (DPC). The receptors stem from a woman younger than 35 with alopecia areata. Some clones in this sample may be carry-over from other donors' samples.

This clonotype was found a few times. This chain joins TRBV4-1 and TRBJ1-3; TRBD1 aligns across 7 bases. The ends lost 1 base at V and 0 bases at J; junction bases unmatched: 9. The CDR3 is 18 amino acids. CDR1 is MGHRA, CDR2 YSYEKL, per germline. This chain's CDR3 is CASSQGVMGQSSGNTIYF. In DNA, the CDR3 is TGCGCCAGCAGCCAAGGGGTAATGGGACAGAGCTCTGGAAACACCATATATTTT.

This clonotype showed up just a few times. The chain employs TRBV6-1 and TRBJ2-7; D remains unclear. V gave up 6 bases and J gave up 7 bases, with 10 bases separating them. The CDR3 extends over 11 amino acids. CDR1 and CDR2 (germline): MNHNS, SASEGT. The CDR3 reads CASRALGEQYF. CDR3 bases: TGTGCCAGCAGGGCCCTGGGGGAGCAGTACTTC.

The chain joins TRBV6-5 to TRBJ2-5; possibly TRBD1 or TRBD2 for D (6 bases each). The CDR3 sequence is 13 residues long. The germline V gene encodes CDR1 MNHEY and CDR2 SVGAGI. For the CDR3, the DNA is TGTGCGATCAAGGGGGGCAGGCAAGAGACCCAGTACTTC. Protein: CAIKGGRQETQYF.

The rearrangement joins TRBV7-2 to TRBJ2-1; TRBD2 aligns across 12 bases. The V segment lost 3 bases and the J segment 10 bases; nucleotides outside the gene matches: 7. The CDR3 has 15 residues. CDR1 is SGHTA and CDR2 is FQGNSA in the germline V gene. CDR3 region: CASSFKLAGGREQFF. CDR3 sequence (DNA): TGTGCCAGCAGCTTTAAGCTAGCGGGGGGGCGAGAGCAGTTCTTC.

This clonotype was recorded a few times. This sequence joins TRBV20-1 and TRBJ1-3; TRBD1 might be the D (6 bases). Germline CDR1 DFQATT, CDR2 SNEGSKA (reference sequence). V was trimmed by 6 bases and J by 1 base, leaving 13 bases between them. The length of the CDR3 is 14 residues. The CDR3 is CSAAGGQSGNTIYF. For the CDR3, the DNA is TGCAGTGCCGCGGGGGGGCAGTCTGGAAACACCATATATTTT.

This clonotype was observed a few times. The chain uses TRBV6-2 or TRBV6-3 and TRBJ2-7; 7 bases align to TRBD2. CDR3 size: 13 residues. The ends lost 0 bases at V and 7 bases at J; junction bases unmatched: 3. Germline CDR1 and CDR2: MNHEY and SVGEGT. CDR3 sequence reads: CASSYSGGGEQYF. The CDR3 bases are TGTGCCAGCAGTTACTCGGGCGGGGGAGAGCAGTACTTC.

This clonotype turned up a few times. The genes are TRBV12-3 or TRBV12-4 and TRBJ2-3; tentatively, D is TRBD2 (6 bases). Between the trimmed V and J ends, which lost 7 bases and 0 bases, there was a span of 17 bases. This CDR3 has 16 residues. This CDR3 is CASTRRGKTSTDTQYF. The CDR3 DNA reads as TGTGCCAGCACTCGACGGGGGAAAACCAGCACAGATACGCAGTATTTT.

This chain connects TRBV5-1 to TRBJ2-7; maybe TRBD2 (5 bases). Germline V gene sequence: CDR1 SGHRS, CDR2 YFSETQ. The CDR3 covers 14 residues. Trimming stripped 0 bases from V and 5 bases from J, with 12 bases between. CDR3 coding DNA: TGCGCCAGCAGCTTGGAAGAGGCGGGCCACGAGCAGTACTTC. Translating gives CASSLEEAGHEQYF.

V usage is TRBV18 and J usage is TRBJ2-7; 10 bases match TRBD1. This CDR3 comprises 15 residues. With 3 bases clipped from V and 3 bases from J, the junction kept 5 bases outside the gene matches. CDR1 is KGHSH, CDR2 LQKENI, per germline. CDR3: CASSPKTGGGYEQYF. CDR3 bases: TGTGCCAGCTCACCGAAGACAGGGGGCGGCTACGAGCAGTACTTC.

The chain joins TRBV5-1 to TRBJ1-2; D is undetermined. Trimming stripped 0 bases from V and 4 bases from J, with 16 bases between. The CDR3 sequence is 16 residues long. Germline V CDR1 and CDR2: SGHRS, YFSETQ. The chain's CDR3 is CASSLELPDGGYGYTF. DNA of the CDR3: TGCGCCAGCAGCTTGGAATTGCCCGACGGAGGCTATGGCTACACCTTC.

V and J are TRBV2 and TRBJ1-5; 8 nucleotides agree with TRBD1. CDR1 and CDR2 (germline): SNHLY, FYNNEI. V lost 5 bases and J lost 6; bases outside the gene matches: 3. This CDR3 has 13 amino acids. CDR3 nucleotide sequence: TGTGCCAGCAGTTGGGACAGGCGTCAGCCCCAGCATTTT. Translation gives CASSWDRRQPQHF.

The chain combines TRBV6-5 with TRBJ1-6, with D maybe TRBD1 (5 bases). The CDR3 runs 16 residues. V lost 7 bases to trimming and J lost 3 bases, with 16 bases between them. CDR1 and CDR2 from the germline V gene are MNHEY and SVGAGI. CDR3 residues: CASTKGESYYNSPLHF. CDR3 DNA: TGTGCCAGCACCAAAGGGGAATCCTACTATAATTCACCCCTCCACTTT.

The CDR3 DNA reads as TGTGCCACCAGCAGAGGCCCTGACAGAGGACGACCAGATACGCAGTATTTT. This sequence encodes CATSRGPDRGRPDTQYF. The V call is TRBV15, the J call TRBJ2-3, with D possibly matching TRBD1 (5 bases). V shed 1 base and J shed 4 bases, with 18 bases lying between them. There are 17 residues in the CDR3. Germline CDR1 and CDR2: LNHNV and YYDKDF (reference sequence).

The CDR3 reads CSVDGTGHTGELFF. CDR3 DNA: TGCAGCGTGGACGGGACAGGGCACACCGGGGAGCTGTTTTTT. The J gene is TRBJ2-2, the V gene TRBV29-1; 9 bases are shared with TRBD1. The CDR3 contains 14 residues. With V trimmed by 6 bases and J by 3 bases, 5 bases remained unmatched. CDR1 is SQVTM and CDR2 is ANQGSEA in the germline V gene.

In this sample, this clonotype turned up a few times. V and J are TRBV10-3 and TRBJ1-1, with D perhaps matching TRBD1 (5 bases). Trimming took off 7 bases at V and 4 bases at J, with 16 bases between the two ends. Germline V lookup: CDR1 ENHRY, CDR2 SYGVKD. The CDR3 covers 14 residues. The CDR3 DNA reads TGTGCCATCACCCCCGGACACGGGGGCACTGAAGCTTTCTTT. Its protein product is CAITPGHGGTEAFF.

This clonotype occurred a few times. The chain has TRBV10-3 and TRBJ2-1; D is perhaps TRBD1 or TRBD2 (5 bases each). Trimming stripped 3 bases from V and 4 bases from J, with 10 bases between. The V gene's germline CDR1 is ENHRY and CDR2 SYGVKD. There are 14 residues in the CDR3. This CDR3 reads CAISDRERYNEQFF. The CDR3 nucleotides read TGTGCCATCAGTGACAGGGAGAGATACAATGAGCAGTTCTTC.

This chain connects TRBV12-3 or TRBV12-4 to TRBJ2-1; 11 positions agree with TRBD1. This CDR3 spans 14 amino acids. The junction had 3 bases not matched to a gene; V was cut back by 3 bases and J by 8 bases. The CDR3 DNA is TGTGCCAGCAGTTTCGGACAGGGGGCTGATGAGCAGTTCTTC. The encoded protein is CASSFGQGADEQFF.

This clonotype was seen at least ten times. The chain links TRBV4-2 to TRBJ2-3, with D uncertain. Trimming cost V 4 bases and J 0 bases, with 11 bases left between them. Germline-derived CDR1 and CDR2 are LGHNA and YNFKEQ. The CDR3 loop spans 15 amino acids. The CDR3, as DNA: TGTGCCAGCAGCCGTAGCCTGGCTAGCACAGATACGCAGTATTTT. Translating it yields CASSRSLASTDTQYF.

The chain recombines TRBV2 with TRBJ2-1; D possibly corresponds to TRBD1 (6 bases). Trimming removed 4 bases from V and 0 bases from J, with 10 bases in between. The CDR3 is made up of 15 amino acids. Germline CDR1 and CDR2: SNHLY and FYNNEI. CDR3 sequence reads: CASSGQESSYNEQFF. As DNA, the CDR3 is TGTGCCAGCAGTGGACAGGAGAGCTCCTACAATGAGCAGTTCTTC. Full variable domain (remainder filled in from reference TRBV2 and TRBJ2-1): EPEVTQTPSHQVTQMGQEVILRCVPISNHLYFYWYRQILGQKVEFLVSFYNNEISEKSEIFDDQFSVERPDGSNFTLKIRSTKLEDSAMYFCASSGQESSYNEQFFGPGTRLTVL.

The chain has TRBV28 and TRBJ1-5; D is uncertain. CDR1 and CDR2 (germline): MDHEN, SYDVKM. The CDR3 contains 15 residues. V was cut by 5 bases and J by 3 bases, with 14 bases left in between. CDR3 bases: TGTGCCAGCAGTGGGCCTCGAGGATACAATCAGCCCCAGCATTTT. Translating gives CASSGPRGYNQPQHF.

This clonotype came up many times. The chain has TRBV28 and TRBJ2-6; 12 positions match TRBD1. There are 19 residues in the CDR3. With V trimmed by 3 bases and J by 2 bases, 8 bases remained unmatched. Looked up from germline, CDR1 is MDHEN and CDR2 is SYDVKM. The DNA of the CDR3 is TGTGCCAGCAGTTTCCCTTCGGGACAGGGGGCGCCTGGGGCCAACGTCCTGACTTTC. This translates into CASSFPSGQGAPGANVLTF.

This clonotype was seen only a few times. The rearrangement uses TRBV6-5 and TRBJ1-2; D ambiguous. Between the trimmed V and J ends, which lost 0 bases and 1 base, there was a span of 12 bases. The CDR3 totals 16 residues. From germline, CDR1 is MNHEY and CDR2 SVGAGI. CDR3 loop: CASSYSRFPFNYGYTF. CDR3 sequence (DNA): TGTGCCAGCAGTTACTCTCGTTTCCCTTTTAACTATGGCTACACCTTC.

V and J are TRBV7-2 and TRBJ1-5; the D is unclear. V was clipped by 4 bases and J by 3 bases, with 10 bases between them. CDR3 length: 14 residues. The germline CDR1 and CDR2 sequences are SGHTA and FQGNSA. This CDR3 is CASSSREANQPQHF. As DNA, the CDR3 is TGTGCCAGCAGCTCGAGGGAAGCCAATCAGCCCCAGCATTTT.

The chain joins TRBV7-2 to TRBJ2-5; tentative D call: TRBD1 (6 bases). V gave up 5 bases and J gave up 1 base, with 11 bases separating them. Germline V CDR1 and CDR2: SGHTA, FQGNSA. The CDR3 contains 14 residues. This CDR3 is CASSPRTVQETQYF. The CDR3 coding sequence is TGTGCCAGCAGCCCGAGGACAGTCCAAGAGACCCAGTACTTC.

Ten or more counts support this clonotype. The chain carries TRBV7-2 and TRBJ2-3; D not certain. The CDR3 is 16 residues long. Trimming took 4 bases from V and 8 from J, leaving 22 bases between them. CDR1 and CDR2 from the germline V gene are SGHTA and FQGNSA. The CDR3 sequence: CASSSLDGGVTATQYF. The CDR3 nucleotides are TGTGCCAGCAGCTCCCTAGACGGTGGAGTTACTGCTACGCAGTATTTT.

This clonotype was seen only a few times. This chain links TRBV20-1 with TRBJ2-3; TRBD1 matches 9 bases. The J segment lost 2 bases and the V segment lost 6 bases, leaving 12 bases of the junction unmatched. The germline V gene has CDR1 DFQATT and CDR2 SNEGSKA (reference sequence). The CDR3 loop spans 16 amino acids. The CDR3 DNA sequence: TGCAGTGCCGAAAGCGTCCGGGACAGGGCCACAGATACGCAGTATTTT. Translation gives CSAESVRDRATDTQYF.